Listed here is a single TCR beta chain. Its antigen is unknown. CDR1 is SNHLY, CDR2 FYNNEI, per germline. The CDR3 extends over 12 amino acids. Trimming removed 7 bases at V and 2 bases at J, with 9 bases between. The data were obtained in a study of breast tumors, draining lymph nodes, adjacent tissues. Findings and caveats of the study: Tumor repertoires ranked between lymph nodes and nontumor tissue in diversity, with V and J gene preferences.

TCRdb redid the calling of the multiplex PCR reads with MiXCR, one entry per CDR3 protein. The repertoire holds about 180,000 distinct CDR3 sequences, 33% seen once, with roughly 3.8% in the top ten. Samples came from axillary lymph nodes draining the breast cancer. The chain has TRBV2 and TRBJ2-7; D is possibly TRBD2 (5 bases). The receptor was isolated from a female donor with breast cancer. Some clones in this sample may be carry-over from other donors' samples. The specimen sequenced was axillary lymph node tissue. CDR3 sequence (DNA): TGTGCCAGCAACGGGGAAACCTACGAGCAGTACTTC. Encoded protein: CASNGETYEQYF.